This is a list of T cell receptor beta chains from one sample in a study of chemoradiotherapy in HPV16-positive cancers. The data were produced by immunoSEQ multiplex PCR, yet TCRdb's version contains in-frame clones alone and is incomplete. The table includes around 12,000 clones, about 91% detected once. This sample comprised blood, obtained from a patient who underwent chemoradiotherapy. The receptors come from a human donor with HPV-associated anogenital cancer. CDR3s include the opening cysteine and the closing phenylalanine or tryptophan. A D gene is named only where the DNA matches it firmly. A row's size may be missing; if present it is once, few, many or a size class.

>.|TRBJ1-5|.|TRBV19
TGTGCCAGTAGAAATATCCGGGGCCCGGGCTTAAATCAGCCCCAGCATTTT
CASRNIRGPGLNQPQHF
>TRBD1|TRBJ2-2|.|TRBV5-6
TGTGCCAGCAGCTTTACCAGGACAGGGGTTAGAAACACCGGGGAGCTGTTTTTT
CASSFTRTGVRNTGELFF
>TRBD2|TRBJ2-7|.|TRBV5-6
TGTGCCAGCAGCTTGTGGAGTAGCGGGAACGAGCAGTACTTC
CASSLWSSGNEQYF
>.|TRBJ2-2|.|TRBV18
TGTGCCAGCTCACCATTCAACAGGGACACCGGGGAGCTGTTTTTT
CASSPFNRDTGELFF
>.|TRBJ1-6|.|TRBV9
TGTGCCAGCAGCGCCTTGGACAGCTTGCTTAATTCACCCCTCCACTTT
CASSALDSLLNSPLHF
>.|TRBJ1-1|.|TRBV27
TGTGCCAGCAGTGGGGACCGGTGGAACACTGAAGCTTTCTTT
CASSGDRWNTEAFF
>TRBD1|TRBJ2-2|.|TRBV15
TGTGCCACCAGCAGGGACAGGGGGATTATCGGGGAGCTGTTTTTT
CATSRDRGIIGELFF
>.|TRBJ1-5|.|TRBV29-1
TGCAGCGTGTCGACAGGCCCGAATCAGCCCCAGCATTTT
CSVSTGPNQPQHF
>.|TRBJ2-3|.|TRBV5-1
TGCGCCAGCAGCTCGGGCCCAACGGCGGGCACAGATACGCAGTATTTT
CASSSGPTAGTDTQYF
>TRBD2|TRBJ2-7|.|TRBV28
TGTGCCAGCAGCCAAACTAGCGGCGGCTCCTACGAGCAGTACTTC
CASSQTSGGSYEQYF
>.|TRBJ2-7|.|TRBV28
TGTGCCAGCACCAGCAAAACTAGCTACGAGCAGTACTTC
CASTSKTSYEQYF
>.|TRBJ1-3|.|TRBV2
TGTGCCAGCAGTGGTGTCAGGGTGGCGGCAAACACCATATATTTT
CASSGVRVAANTIYF
>.|TRBJ2-5|.|TRBV28
TGTGCCAGCAGTACACCAGGGCGAGAGACCCAGTACTTC
CASSTPGRETQYF
>TRBD1|TRBJ2-7|.|TRBV5-1
TGCGCCAGCAGCCCGGGACAGGCTCCGGACGAGCAGTACTTC
CASSPGQAPDEQYF
>.|TRBJ2-1|.|TRBV4-3
TGCGCCAGCAGCCAGAACCTTCAGTCCTACAATGAGCAGTTCTTC
CASSQNLQSYNEQFF
>.|TRBJ1-5|.|TRBV15
TGTGCCACCAGCGTCATAGGACAGCGGAGAAATCAGCCCCAGCATTTT
CATSVIGQRRNQPQHF
>.|TRBJ1-2|few|TRBV29-1
TGCAGCGTTGAGACCGACATCTATGGCTACACCTTC
CSVETDIYGYTF
>TRBD2|TRBJ2-5|.|TRBV19
TGTGCCAGTAGTATAAGTGGTCCAGCGGGGGGGCGAGAGACCCAGTACTTC
CASSISGPAGGRETQYF
>TRBD2|TRBJ2-7|.|TRBV7-9
TGTGCCAGCAGCTTAGTTAGCGGGAGGGCCTACGAGCAGTACTTC
CASSLVSGRAYEQYF
>TRBD2|TRBJ2-3|.|TRBV6-4
TGTGCCAGCAGTCCTATAGCGGGGGGGCCAGATACGCAGTATTTT
CASSPIAGGPDTQYF
>TRBD2|TRBJ2-3|.|TRBV19
TGTGCCAGTAGGGGCCTGACTAGCACCACGGATACGCAGTATTTT
CASRGLTSTTDTQYF
>TRBD1|TRBJ2-3|.|TRBV15
TGTGCCACCAGCAGTTCCGGGACAGGGTGGAATTTTGATACGCAGTATTTT
CATSSSGTGWNFDTQYF
>.|TRBJ2-7|.|TRBV5-1
TGCGCCAGCAGCTTGGCCCATCCGGGATACTACGAGCAGTACTTC
CASSLAHPGYYEQYF
>TRBD1|TRBJ2-1|.|TRBV7-9
TGTGCCAGCAGCTCCGGGACAGGGTCCTACAATGAGCAGTTCTTC
CASSSGTGSYNEQFF
>TRBD2|TRBJ2-2|.|TRBV11-3
TGTGCCAGCAGCTTAGTGCTAGCGGGAGCCACCGGGGAGCTGTTTTTT
CASSLVLAGATGELFF
>.|TRBJ1-1|once|TRBV27
TGTGCCAGCAGTTTATCAGCAGTTATGAACACTGAAGCTTTCTTT
CASSLSAVMNTEAFF
>.|TRBJ2-1|.|TRBV19
TGTGCCAGTACCCTGATGCCAGCGGGTATCGTAAACAATGAGCAGTTCTTC
CASTLMPAGIVNNEQFF
>.|TRBJ2-3|.|TRBV27
TGTGCCAGCGGCCCGACAATTCAGACGCAGTATTTT
CASGPTIQTQYF
>TRBD2|TRBJ2-1|once|TRBV29-1
TGCAGCGTTGATAGCGGGAGACCGTATGAGCAGTTCTTC
CSVDSGRPYEQFF
>.|TRBJ1-1|.|TRBV15
TGTGCCACCAGCAGAGATCGGCATAATCCAGTCACTGAAGCTTTCTTT
CATSRDRHNPVTEAFF
>TRBD2|TRBJ2-1|.|TRBV4-1
TGCGCCAGCAGCCACCGAGAACTAGCGGCCCCTGGCGGTGAGCAGTTCTTC
CASSHRELAAPGGEQFF
>.|TRBJ2-3|.|TRBV6-4
TGTGCCAGCAGTGACGCGGATGAAGCGGGTAAACAGAAGTATTTT
CASSDADEAGKQKYF
>.|TRBJ2-5|few|TRBV7-9
TGTGCCAGCAGCTCCCTTATGGGGGGGCAGAAAGAGACCCAGTACTTC
CASSSLMGGQKETQYF
>TRBD1|TRBJ1-1|.|TRBV6-5
TGTGCCAGCAGCCAGGGGGGATTCACTGAAGCTTTCTTT
CASSQGGFTEAFF
>.|TRBJ1-1|.|TRBV7-2
TGTGCCAGCAGCTCCCACAGTATGAACACTGAAGCTTTCTTT
CASSSHSMNTEAFF
>.|TRBJ2-3|.|TRBV6-5
TGTGCCAGCAGTTATAGGGGGTGGGTTGATACGCAGTATTTT
CASSYRGWVDTQYF
>.|TRBJ1-4|.|TRBV4-1
TGCGCCAGCAGCCCAGAGGATACAGGGTCACGAAATGAAAAACTGTTTTTT
CASSPEDTGSRNEKLFF
>.|TRBJ2-1|.|TRBV28
TGTGCCAGCATCCCACTAGTTTTCAAGGGTGAGCAGTTCTTC
CASIPLVFKGEQFF
>.|TRBJ1-3|.|TRBV5-1
TGCGCCAGCAGAGAAGTCTCTGGAAACACCATATATTTT
CASREVSGNTIYF
>.|TRBJ1-1|.|TRBV6-6
TGTGCCAGCAGACAAACCGGGACAAGGGAAGCTTTCTTT
CASRQTGTREAFF
>TRBD2|TRBJ2-1|.|TRBV4-2
TGTGCCAGCAGCCAAGGACTAGCGGAAAATGAGCAGTTCTTC
CASSQGLAENEQFF
>TRBD1|TRBJ1-1|once|TRBV7-2
TGTGCCAGCAGCTTGGACAGGGTGGTGAACACTGAAGCTTTCTTT
CASSLDRVVNTEAFF
>TRBD1|TRBJ2-2|.|TRBV2
TGTGCCACCCACGGGACAGGGGTCGGGGAGCTGTTTTTT
CATHGTGVGELFF
>.|TRBJ2-1|.|TRBV21-1
TGTGCCAGCAGCCCCCCGACAGGGGCGATCTTGGGGGATGAGCAGTTCTTC
CASSPPTGAILGDEQFF
>.|TRBJ2-2|once|TRBV9
TGTGCCAGCAGCGTAGGCTTGGGGACCGGGGAGCTGTTTTTT
CASSVGLGTGELFF
>.|TRBJ2-5|.|TRBV2
TGTGCCAGCAGCCTACCCTCTGCCCAGTACTTC
CASSLPSAQYF
>TRBD1|TRBJ2-2|.|TRBV2
TGTGCCAGCAATCGACAGGGGAAGAACACCGGGGAGCTGTTTTTT
CASNRQGKNTGELFF
>TRBD2|TRBJ2-1|.|TRBV7-6
TGTGCCAGCAGCTTTTTGGGGCTAGCGGACAATGAGCAGTTCTTC
CASSFLGLADNEQFF